Sequencing of this TCR beta chain was carried out in a study of follicular helper T cells after annual influenza vaccination. This clone was recorded a few times. The CDR3 runs to 13 residues. Trimming shortened V by 0 bases and J by 6 bases, and 3 bases separated the two germline ends. The germline gives CDR1 MNHNY, CDR2 SVGAGI (reference sequence). Repertoires were generated with immunoSEQ multiplex PCR, while TCRdb's copy carries only in-frame clones and drops some. The table lists about 11,000 clones, less than 85% of them singletons, with roughly 1% in the top ten. This TCR was sampled from an adult who received the influenza vaccine. This material consisted of CXCR5- memory CD4+ T cells sorted from blood, taken 6 weeks after influenza vaccination. The chain is built from TRBV6-6 and TRBJ1-6; D remains unclear. In DNA form, the CDR3 reads TGTGCCAGCAGTTACTCCGGTAATTCACCCCTCCACTTT. Translated, it gives CASSYSGNSPLHF.